This T cell receptor (beta chain) was documented in a study of blood T cell repertoires in COVID-19. The overall study: The United States, Italy and Spain supplied acute and convalescent COVID-19 samples. From T cells, B-cell-depleted T cells, or PBMCs came the material, which was cDNA or gDNA.

Cohort 3 donors counted as recovered after two negative PCRs, clearance, or resolved symptoms. Authors' processing steps: Nucleated cell number was recorded as an estimate derived from reference gene primer amplification. The assay was immunoSEQ multiplex PCR, and TCRdb's table has in-frame clones only and misses some. D and trimming come from the DNA, and the V and J calls and clone size come from that table. Seen here are 150,000 or so clones, 70% to 85% observed once, and the top ten hold 10% to 15%. This CDR3 has 18 residues. This chain joins TRBV21-1 and TRBJ2-7; the table's D gene call, TRBD2, was not cross checked with the DNA. TRBV21-1 is marked as a pseudogene. This sequence was found in a man between 45 and 60 years old who had recovered from COVID-19. The specimen sequenced was PBMCs or T cells enriched from blood (not recorded which). This chain's CDR3 is CASSKTTTPSSGGYEQYF. For the CDR3, the DNA is TGTGCCAGCAGCAAAACCACCACGCCCTCTAGCGGGGGGTACGAGCAGTACTTC.